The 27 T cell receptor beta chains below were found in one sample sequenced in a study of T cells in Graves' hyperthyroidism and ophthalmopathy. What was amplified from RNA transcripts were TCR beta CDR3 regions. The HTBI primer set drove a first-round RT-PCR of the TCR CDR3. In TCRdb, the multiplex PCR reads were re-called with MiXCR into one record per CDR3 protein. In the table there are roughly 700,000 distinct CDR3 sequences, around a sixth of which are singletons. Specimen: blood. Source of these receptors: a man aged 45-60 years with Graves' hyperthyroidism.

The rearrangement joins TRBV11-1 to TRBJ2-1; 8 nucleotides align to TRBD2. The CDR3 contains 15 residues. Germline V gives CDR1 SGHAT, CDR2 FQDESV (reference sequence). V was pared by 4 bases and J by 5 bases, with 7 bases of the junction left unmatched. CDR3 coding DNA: TGTGCCAGCAGCTCCGGACGGGGGGGCAACAATGAGCAGTTCTTC. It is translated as CASSSGRGGNNEQFF.

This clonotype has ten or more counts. CDR3 in amino acids: CSVEDGARRQAYNEQFF. The CDR3 bases are TGCAGCGTTGAAGACGGGGCAAGGCGGCAAGCCTACAATGAGCAGTTCTTC. The V call is TRBV29-1, the J call TRBJ2-1, with D tentatively TRBD1 or TRBD2 (5 bases each). V was trimmed by 0 bases and J by 2 bases, leaving 17 bases between them. Per germline, CDR1 SQVTM and CDR2 ANQGSEA. The CDR3 spans 17 residues.

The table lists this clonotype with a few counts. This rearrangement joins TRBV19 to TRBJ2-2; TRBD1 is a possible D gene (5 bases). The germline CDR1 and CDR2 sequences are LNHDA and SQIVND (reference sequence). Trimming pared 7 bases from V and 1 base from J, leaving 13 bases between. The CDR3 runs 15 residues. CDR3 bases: TGTGCCAGTAAAAAGGCCGGACAGAACACCGGGGAGCTGTTTTTT. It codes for CASKKAGQNTGELFF.

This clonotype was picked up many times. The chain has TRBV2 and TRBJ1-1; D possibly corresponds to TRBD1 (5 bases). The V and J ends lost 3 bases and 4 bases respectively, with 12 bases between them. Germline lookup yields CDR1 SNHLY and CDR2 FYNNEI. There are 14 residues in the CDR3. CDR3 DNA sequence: TGTGCCAGCAGTGAGGAGGGGCAGACCACTGAAGCTTTCTTT. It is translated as CASSEEGQTTEAFF. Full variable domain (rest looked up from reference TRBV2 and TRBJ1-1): EPEVTQTPSHQVTQMGQEVILRCVPISNHLYFYWYRQILGQKVEFLVSFYNNEISEKSEIFDDQFSVERPDGSNFTLKIRSTKLEDSAMYFCASSEEGQTTEAFFGQGTRLTVV.

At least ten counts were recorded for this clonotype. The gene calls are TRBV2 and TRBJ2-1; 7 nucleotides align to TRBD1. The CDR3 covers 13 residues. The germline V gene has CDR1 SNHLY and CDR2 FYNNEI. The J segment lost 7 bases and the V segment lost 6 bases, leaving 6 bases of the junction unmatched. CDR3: CASSAQGLNEQFF. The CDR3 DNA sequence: TGTGCCAGCAGCGCACAGGGGCTGAATGAGCAGTTCTTC.

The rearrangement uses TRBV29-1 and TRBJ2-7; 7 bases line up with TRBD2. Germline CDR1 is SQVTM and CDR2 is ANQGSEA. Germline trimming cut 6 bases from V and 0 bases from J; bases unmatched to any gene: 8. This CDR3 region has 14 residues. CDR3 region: CSVSERDSSYEQYF. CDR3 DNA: TGCAGCGTGAGCGAGCGGGATAGCTCCTACGAGCAGTACTTC.

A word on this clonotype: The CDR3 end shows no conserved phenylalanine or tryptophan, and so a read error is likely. The CDR3, as DNA: TGTGCCAGCAGCCTGAGCGGGAGATCCTACAATGAGCAGTTCTCC. Residues: CASSLSGRSYNEQFS. This sequence joins TRBV7-6 and TRBJ2-1, with 8 nucleotides matching TRBD2. The CDR3 is 15 residues long. The trim removed 5 bases at V and 1 base at J, leaving 4 bases unmatched. Germline V gives CDR1 SGHVS, CDR2 FNYEAQ.

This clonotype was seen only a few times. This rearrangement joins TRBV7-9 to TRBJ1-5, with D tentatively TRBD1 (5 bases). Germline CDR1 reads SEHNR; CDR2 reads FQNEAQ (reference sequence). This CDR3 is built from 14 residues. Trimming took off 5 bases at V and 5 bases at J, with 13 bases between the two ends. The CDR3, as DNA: TGTGCCAGCAGCCATCAAGGGGCGGATCAGCCCCAGCATTTT. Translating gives CASSHQGADQPQHF.

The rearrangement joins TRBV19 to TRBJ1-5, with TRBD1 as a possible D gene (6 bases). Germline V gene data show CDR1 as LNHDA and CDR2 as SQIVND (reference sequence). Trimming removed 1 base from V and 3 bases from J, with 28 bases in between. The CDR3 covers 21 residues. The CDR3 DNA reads TGTGCCAGTAGTATAGGGACAGTTGCGGGGTTGATACGGTCGTCCAATCAGCCCCAGCATTTT. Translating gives CASSIGTVAGLIRSSNQPQHF.

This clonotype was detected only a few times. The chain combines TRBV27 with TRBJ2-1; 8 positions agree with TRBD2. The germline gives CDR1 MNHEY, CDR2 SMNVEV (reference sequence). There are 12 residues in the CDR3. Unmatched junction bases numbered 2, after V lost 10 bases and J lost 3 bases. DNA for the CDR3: TGTGCCACACTAGCGGACTACAATGAGCAGTTCTTC. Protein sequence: CATLADYNEQFF.

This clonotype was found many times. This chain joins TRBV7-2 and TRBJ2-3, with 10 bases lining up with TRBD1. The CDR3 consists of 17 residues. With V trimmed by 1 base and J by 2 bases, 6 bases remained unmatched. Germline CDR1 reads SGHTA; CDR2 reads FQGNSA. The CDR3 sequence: CASSLVWDRGNTDTQYF. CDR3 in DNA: TGTGCCAGCAGCTTAGTCTGGGACAGGGGAAACACAGATACGCAGTATTTT.

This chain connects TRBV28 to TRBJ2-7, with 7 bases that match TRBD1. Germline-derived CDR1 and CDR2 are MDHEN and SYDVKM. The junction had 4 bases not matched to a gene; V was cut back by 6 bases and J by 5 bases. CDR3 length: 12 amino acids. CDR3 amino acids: CASRTGTDEQYF. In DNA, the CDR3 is TGTGCCAGCAGGACCGGGACAGACGAGCAGTACTTC.

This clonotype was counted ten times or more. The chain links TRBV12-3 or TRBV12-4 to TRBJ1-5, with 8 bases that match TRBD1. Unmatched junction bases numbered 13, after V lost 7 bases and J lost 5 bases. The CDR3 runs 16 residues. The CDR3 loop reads CASTGEVQGVDQPQHF. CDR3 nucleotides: TGTGCCAGCACCGGGGAGGTACAGGGGGTCGATCAGCCCCAGCATTTT.

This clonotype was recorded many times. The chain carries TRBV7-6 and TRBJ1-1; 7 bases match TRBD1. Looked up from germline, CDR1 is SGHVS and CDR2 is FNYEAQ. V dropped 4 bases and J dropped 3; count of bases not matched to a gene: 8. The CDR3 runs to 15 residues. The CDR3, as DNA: TGTGCCAGCAGCTCTTTGGGAGGGGGCTACACTGAAGCTTTCTTT. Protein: CASSSLGGGYTEAFF.

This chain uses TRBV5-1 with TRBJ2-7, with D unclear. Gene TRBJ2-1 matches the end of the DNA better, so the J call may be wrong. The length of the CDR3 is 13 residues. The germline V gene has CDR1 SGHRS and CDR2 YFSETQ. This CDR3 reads CASSLDSSYEQFF. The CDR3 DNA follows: TGCGCCAGCAGCCTCGATAGCTCCTATGAGCAGTTCTTC.

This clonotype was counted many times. The CDR3 sequence is CASSLWGLETQYF. The CDR3 DNA reads as TGTGCCAGCAGTTTATGGGGGCTCGAGACCCAGTACTTC. The chain is built from TRBV12-3 or TRBV12-4 and TRBJ2-5, with a possible D match to TRBD1 (6 bases). The CDR3 consists of 13 residues. V dropped 2 bases and J dropped 5 bases, with 9 bases sitting between them.

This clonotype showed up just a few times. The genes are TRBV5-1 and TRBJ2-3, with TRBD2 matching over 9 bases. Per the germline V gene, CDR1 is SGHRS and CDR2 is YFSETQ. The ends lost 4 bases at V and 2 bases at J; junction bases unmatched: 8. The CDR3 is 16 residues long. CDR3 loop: CASSPVAGAITDTQYF. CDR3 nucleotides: TGCGCCAGCAGCCCTGTAGCGGGAGCAATCACAGATACGCAGTATTTT.

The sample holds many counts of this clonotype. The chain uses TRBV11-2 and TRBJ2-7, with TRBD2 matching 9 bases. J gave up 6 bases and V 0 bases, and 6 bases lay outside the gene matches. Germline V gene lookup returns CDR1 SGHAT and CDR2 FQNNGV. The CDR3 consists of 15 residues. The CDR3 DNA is TGTGCCAGCAGCTTAGATATAGCGGGAGTACCCGAGCAGTACTTC. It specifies CASSLDIAGVPEQYF.

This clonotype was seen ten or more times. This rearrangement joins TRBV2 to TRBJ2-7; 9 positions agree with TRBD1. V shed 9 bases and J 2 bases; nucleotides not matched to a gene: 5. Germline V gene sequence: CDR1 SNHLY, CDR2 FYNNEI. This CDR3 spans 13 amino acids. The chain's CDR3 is CASNRDRAYEQYF. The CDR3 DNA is TGTGCCAGTAACCGGGACAGGGCCTACGAGCAGTACTTC.

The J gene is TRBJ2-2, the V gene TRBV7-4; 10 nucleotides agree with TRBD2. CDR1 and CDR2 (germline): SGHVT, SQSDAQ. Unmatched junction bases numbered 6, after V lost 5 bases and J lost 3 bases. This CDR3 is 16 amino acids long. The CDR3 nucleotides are TGTGCCAGCAGCGCAACTAGCGGGGAGGACACCGGGGAGCTGTTTTTT. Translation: CASSATSGEDTGELFF.

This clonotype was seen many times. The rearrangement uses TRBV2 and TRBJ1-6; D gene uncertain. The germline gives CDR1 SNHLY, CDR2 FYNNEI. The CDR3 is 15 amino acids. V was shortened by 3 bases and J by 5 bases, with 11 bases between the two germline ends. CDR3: CASSDRGTNNSPLHF. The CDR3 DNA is TGTGCCAGCAGTGATAGAGGTACCAATAATTCACCCCTCCACTTT. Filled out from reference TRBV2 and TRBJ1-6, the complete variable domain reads EPEVTQTPSHQVTQMGQEVILRCVPISNHLYFYWYRQILGQKVEFLVSFYNNEISEKSEIFDDQFSVERPDGSNFTLKIRSTKLEDSAMYFCASSDRGTNNSPLHFGNGTRLTVT.

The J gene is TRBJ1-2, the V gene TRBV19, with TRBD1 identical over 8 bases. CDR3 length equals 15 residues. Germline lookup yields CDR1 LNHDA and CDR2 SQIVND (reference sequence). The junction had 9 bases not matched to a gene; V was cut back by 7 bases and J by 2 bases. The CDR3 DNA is TGTGCCAGTATCCCAACCGGGACAGGCAACTATGGCTACACCTTC. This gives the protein CASIPTGTGNYGYTF.

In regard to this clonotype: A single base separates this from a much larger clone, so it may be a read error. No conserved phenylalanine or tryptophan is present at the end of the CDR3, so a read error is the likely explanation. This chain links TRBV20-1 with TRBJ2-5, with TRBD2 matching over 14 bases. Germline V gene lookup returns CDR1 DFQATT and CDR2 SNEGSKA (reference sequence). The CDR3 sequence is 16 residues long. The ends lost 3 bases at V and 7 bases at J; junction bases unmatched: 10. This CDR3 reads CSASGTSGSAGGTQYL. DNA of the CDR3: TGCAGTGCTAGCGGGACTAGCGGGAGCGCTGGCGGGACCCAGTACCTC.

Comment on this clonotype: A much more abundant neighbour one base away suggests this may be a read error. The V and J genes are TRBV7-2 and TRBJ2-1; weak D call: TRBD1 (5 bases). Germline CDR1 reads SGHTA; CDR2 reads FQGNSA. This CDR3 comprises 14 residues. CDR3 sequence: CAGSLEQVHNEQFF. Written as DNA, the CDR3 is TGTGCCGGCAGCTTGGAACAGGTCCACAATGAGCAGTTCTTC.

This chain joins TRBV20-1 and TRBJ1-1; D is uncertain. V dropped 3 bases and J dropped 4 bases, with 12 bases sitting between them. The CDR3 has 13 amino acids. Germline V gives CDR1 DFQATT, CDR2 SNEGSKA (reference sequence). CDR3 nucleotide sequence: TGCAGTGCTAGCCTTTACTACGTCACTGAAGCTTTCTTT. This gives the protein CSASLYYVTEAFF.

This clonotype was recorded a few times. CDR3 in DNA: TGTGCCAGCACCGGGGTGCCCATCTCCTACAATGAGCAGTTCTTC. Its protein product is CASTGVPISYNEQFF. The V call is TRBV27, the J call TRBJ2-1; tentative D call: TRBD2 (5 bases). Germline values: CDR1 MNHEY, CDR2 SMNVEV (reference sequence). The V end lost 7 bases, the J end lost 0 bases, and 13 bases lay between the germline ends. The CDR3 has 15 amino acids.

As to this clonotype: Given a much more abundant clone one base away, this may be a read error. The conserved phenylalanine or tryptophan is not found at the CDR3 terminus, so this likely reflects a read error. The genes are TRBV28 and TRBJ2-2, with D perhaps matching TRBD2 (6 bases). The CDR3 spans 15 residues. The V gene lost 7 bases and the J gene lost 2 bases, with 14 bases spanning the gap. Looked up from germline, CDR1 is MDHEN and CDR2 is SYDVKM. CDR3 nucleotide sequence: TGTGCCAGCATCCTATCCGGGACTAACACCGGGGAGCTGTTTTCT. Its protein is CASILSGTNTGELFS.